This passage covers 4 T cell receptor beta chains from one sample sequenced in a study of CD8+CD57+ T cells in acquired aplastic anemia. Genomic DNA was employed as the template in profiling TCR beta VDJ and CDR3. Each CDR3 protein is one row after TCRdb ran MiXCR on the reads. This table has more than 150,000 distinct CDR3 sequences, about 47% appearing once. The sample taken for sequencing was sorted CD4+, CD8+, or CD8+CD57+ T cells (not recorded which) from PBMCs. These receptor sequences come from a human donor in good health.

This clonotype was counted only a few times. One end of the junction varies from germline; a read error may be responsible. This chain links TRBV20-1 with TRBJ2-7; 12 bases agree with TRBD2. This CDR3 spans 16 amino acids. Per the germline V gene, CDR1 is DFQATT and CDR2 is SNEGSKA (reference sequence). The CDR3 loop reads CSVAGTSGLSSYERYF. The CDR3 bases are TGCAGTGTCGCCGGGACTAGCGGGCTAAGCTCATACGAGCGGTACTTC.

V gene TRBV9 combines with J gene TRBJ1-1; D uncertain. Between the trimmed V and J ends, which lost 0 bases and 8 bases, there was a span of 14 bases. The CDR3 has 14 amino acids. The germline CDR1 and CDR2 sequences are SGDLS and YYNGEE. The CDR3 DNA follows: TGTGCCAGCAGCGTAGACTCGTGGGCACCAGAAGCTTTCTTT. It encodes CASSVDSWAPEAFF.

The rearrangement uses TRBV5-1 and TRBJ1-6; 8 nucleotides agree with TRBD1. Trimming took 5 bases from V and 7 from J; bases not matched to a gene: 2. CDR3 length equals 13 residues. Per germline, CDR1 SGHRS and CDR2 YFSETQ. The CDR3 nucleotides are TGCGCCAGCAGACGGACAGGGAATTCACCCCTCCACTTT. It is translated as CASRRTGNSPLHF. The complete variable domain, with remaining parts taken from reference TRBV5-1 and TRBJ1-6, reads KAGVTQTPRYLIKTRGQQVTLSCSPISGHRSVSWYQQTPGQGLQFLFEYFSETQRNKGNFPGRFSGRQFSNSRSEMNVSTLELGDSALYLCASRRTGNSPLHFGNGTRLTVT.

This clonotype was counted at least ten times. The V gene is TRBV7-8, the J gene TRBJ2-3, with TRBD2 matching over 9 bases. Germline V gives CDR1 SGHVS, CDR2 FQNEAQ. This CDR3 has 16 amino acids. Trimming cost V 1 base and J 8 bases; bases outside gene matches: 10. The CDR3 is CASSLGPSGAKSTQYF. The CDR3 DNA follows: TGTGCCAGCAGCTTAGGCCCTAGCGGGGCCAAGAGTACGCAGTATTTT.